This TCR beta chain was sequenced for a study of T cell responses to AZD1222 COVID-19 vaccine. The study's findings and limits: In the spike-specific TCR repertoire, nearly half reportedly target unmutated variant regions.

The CDR3 sequence is 13 residues long. V lost 1 base to trimming and J lost 2 bases, with 5 bases between them. A remark on this clone: Its specificity is not known. The same CDR3 arises from other DNA sequences in this sample as well.

TCRdb keeps only in-frame clones here, not all; method: immunoSEQ multiplex PCR. This table has 100,000 to 150,000 clones, roughly nine tenths appearing once. This material consisted of peripheral blood, taken on day 0 of AZD1222 vaccination. V is TRBV12-3 or TRBV12-4 and J is TRBJ1-1; weak D call: TRBD1 (5 bases). This TCR was sampled from an adult in good health. CDR3 bases: TGTGCCAGCAGTTTAGGGGACAACACTGAAGCTTTCTTT. It yields the protein CASSLGDNTEAFF.